This T cell receptor (beta chain) was sequenced during a study of human T cells and chemical hapten exposure. Study as a whole: Patch tests applied 0.01% DPC to the upper back and were scored after 6 days. General observations from the study: Counts of expanded TCRs (at PT1) showed a positive correlation with patch test score.

This clonotype was observed at least ten times. The antigen remains unidentified. One entry per CDR3 protein results from TCRdb running MiXCR on the RACE reads. The sample has fewer than 500,000 distinct CDR3 sequences, roughly 4.8% seen once. Noted time point: patch test 1, 2 weeks after DPC sensitization. Regarding treatment: therapeutic diphenylcyclopropenone sensitization with weekly scalp DPC. Between the trimmed V and J ends, which lost 5 bases and 6 bases, there was a span of 11 bases. Germline CDR1 is MDHEN and CDR2 is SYDVKM. The CDR3 has 12 residues. The chain couples TRBV28 to TRBJ2-7, with TRBD2 as a possible D gene (6 bases). The sequencing used whole blood, collected in connection with sensitization to the hapten diphenylcyclopropenone (DPC). This receptor was identified in a woman between 45 and 60 years old with alopecia areata. Some clones in this sample may be carry-over from other donors' samples. Here the CDR3 DNA reads TGTGCCAGCAGTCGCCTGCGGGGCGAGCAGTACTTC. Translating gives CASSRLRGEQYF.